The rows below give T cell receptor beta chains drawn from one sample of a study of cytomegalovirus exposure and HLA in healthy donors. Some clones are missing from TCRdb's copy, which holds only in-frame ones; the method was immunoSEQ multiplex PCR. Of some 170,000 clones listed, around 86% are singletons. Input material: PBMCs. All receptors derive from a man aged 18-30 years in good health and CMV-seropositive. Each CDR3 is given with its conserved first and last residue. The order of the fields is clone size, V gene, CDR3 length, J gene, D gene, CDR3 DNA, CDR3 protein. A D gene is named only where the DNA matches it firmly. A row's size may be missing; if present it is once, few, many or a size class.

clone size: NA
V gene: TRBV4-3
CDR3 length: 16
J gene: TRBJ2-7
D gene: NA
CDR3 DNA: TGCGCCAGCAGCCAAGTCCTCGGCGGAAACTCCTACGAGCAGTACTTC
CDR3 protein: CASSQVLGGNSYEQYF

clone size: NA
V gene: TRBV7-9
CDR3 length: 12
J gene: TRBJ2-3
D gene: NA
CDR3 DNA: TGTGCCAGCAGGAGGACTCCAGATACGCAGTATTTT
CDR3 protein: CASRRTPDTQYF

clone size: many
V gene: TRBV4-3
CDR3 length: 16
J gene: TRBJ1-6
D gene: NA
CDR3 DNA: TGCGCCAGCAGCCAAGTAGATCCGCCGAGGGATTCACCCCTCCACTTT
CDR3 protein: CASSQVDPPRDSPLHF

clone size: NA
V gene: TRBV15
CDR3 length: 14
J gene: TRBJ1-6
D gene: TRBD1
CDR3 DNA: TGTGCCACCAGGATAGACAGGGGGCGATCACCCCTCCACTTT
CDR3 protein: CATRIDRGRSPLHF

clone size: NA
V gene: TRBV27
CDR3 length: 15
J gene: TRBJ2-5
D gene: TRBD1
CDR3 DNA: TGTGCCAGCAGTCTCACAGGGGGCGGTTTAGAGACCCAGTACTTC
CDR3 protein: CASSLTGGGLETQYF

clone size: NA
V gene: TRBV7-9
CDR3 length: 14
J gene: TRBJ1-1
D gene: NA
CDR3 DNA: TGTGCCAGCAGCTTTGTCAGGGTGAACACTGAAGCTTTCTTT
CDR3 protein: CASSFVRVNTEAFF

clone size: NA
V gene: TRBV9
CDR3 length: 15
J gene: TRBJ2-7
D gene: NA
CDR3 DNA: TGTGCCAGCAGCGTAGGGGTGGGTAGCGCGGCCGAGCAGTACTTC
CDR3 protein: CASSVGVGSAAEQYF

clone size: NA
V gene: TRBV27
CDR3 length: 12
J gene: TRBJ1-4
D gene: NA
CDR3 DNA: TGTGCCAGCAGTCAGAGCGGGGAAAAACTGTTTTTT
CDR3 protein: CASSQSGEKLFF

clone size: NA
V gene: TRBV18
CDR3 length: 16
J gene: TRBJ2-5
D gene: NA
CDR3 DNA: TGTGCCAGCTCACCAGAGGACAATCCGTACCAAGAGACCCAGTACTTC
CDR3 protein: CASSPEDNPYQETQYF

clone size: NA
V gene: TRBV7-2
CDR3 length: 15
J gene: TRBJ2-7
D gene: NA
CDR3 DNA: TGTGCCAGCAGCCCGGGAAGACTCACCTTGGGCGAGCAGTACTTC
CDR3 protein: CASSPGRLTLGEQYF

clone size: NA
V gene: TRBV19
CDR3 length: 14
J gene: TRBJ2-1
D gene: NA
CDR3 DNA: TGTGCCAGTAGAACTGGACAGCTAAACAATGAGCAGTTCTTC
CDR3 protein: CASRTGQLNNEQFF

clone size: NA
V gene: TRBV6-5
CDR3 length: 16
J gene: TRBJ2-1
D gene: TRBD2
CDR3 DNA: TGTGCCAGCAGTTCCCCATCTAGCGGGGTCTACAATGAGCAGTTCTTC
CDR3 protein: CASSSPSSGVYNEQFF

clone size: NA
V gene: TRBV28
CDR3 length: 16
J gene: TRBJ1-3
D gene: NA
CDR3 DNA: TGTGCCAGCACCCCGCCCCTCCGAGAGAGTGGAAACACCATATATTTT
CDR3 protein: CASTPPLRESGNTIYF

clone size: NA
V gene: TRBV11-2
CDR3 length: 12
J gene: TRBJ2-1
D gene: NA
CDR3 DNA: TGTGCCAGCAGTCGAGGATACAATGAGCAGTTCTTC
CDR3 protein: CASSRGYNEQFF

clone size: NA
V gene: TRBV7-3
CDR3 length: 15
J gene: TRBJ1-5
D gene: NA
CDR3 DNA: TGTGCCAGCAGTACCGGGACCGGGGGGAATCAGCCCCAGCATTTT
CDR3 protein: CASSTGTGGNQPQHF

clone size: NA
V gene: TRBV11-3
CDR3 length: 14
J gene: TRBJ2-5
D gene: NA
CDR3 DNA: TGTGCCAGCAGCTTAGACGGGAGCCAAGAGACCCAGTACTTC
CDR3 protein: CASSLDGSQETQYF

clone size: NA
V gene: TRBV7-9
CDR3 length: 12
J gene: TRBJ1-1
D gene: TRBD1
CDR3 DNA: TGTGCCAGCAGCCTAGGGGGCGGTGAAGCTTTCTTT
CDR3 protein: CASSLGGGEAFF

clone size: NA
V gene: TRBV6-5
CDR3 length: 16
J gene: TRBJ2-5
D gene: TRBD2
CDR3 DNA: TGTGCCAGCAGTTACTCGGCAGGGTGGGAGGGGGAGACCCAGTACTTC
CDR3 protein: CASSYSAGWEGETQYF

clone size: few
V gene: TRBV15
CDR3 length: 12
J gene: TRBJ1-5
D gene: NA
CDR3 DNA: TGTGCCACCAGCAGAGGCGATCAGCCCCAGCATTTT
CDR3 protein: CATSRGDQPQHF

clone size: NA
V gene: TRBV6-1
CDR3 length: 15
J gene: TRBJ2-3
D gene: NA
CDR3 DNA: TGTGCCAGCAGTGAGATGTCGCATGCCCGGGATACGCAGTATTTT
CDR3 protein: CASSEMSHARDTQYF

clone size: NA
V gene: TRBV27
CDR3 length: 15
J gene: TRBJ1-2
D gene: TRBD1
CDR3 DNA: TGTGCCAGCAGTTCCCAGGGGGTCGGACGCGGAGGCTACACCTTC
CDR3 protein: CASSSQGVGRGGYTF

clone size: NA
V gene: TRBV27
CDR3 length: 16
J gene: TRBJ2-2
D gene: NA
CDR3 DNA: TGTGCCAGCAGCCACCGACTAGGACTGGAACAAAGGGAGCTGTTTTTT
CDR3 protein: CASSHRLGLEQRELFF

clone size: NA
V gene: TRBV27
CDR3 length: 15
J gene: TRBJ1-1
D gene: NA
CDR3 DNA: TGTGCCAGCAGTTTCGTTTTCGGGGAGAACACTGAAGCTTTCTTT
CDR3 protein: CASSFVFGENTEAFF

clone size: NA
V gene: TRBV15
CDR3 length: 19
J gene: TRBJ2-7
D gene: NA
CDR3 DNA: TGTGCCACCAGCAGAGGTGACAGGACTTTCTCCCCGTGGGCCTACGAGCAGTACTTC
CDR3 protein: CATSRGDRTFSPWAYEQYF

clone size: NA
V gene: TRBV6-6
CDR3 length: 13
J gene: TRBJ1-4
D gene: NA
CDR3 DNA: TGTGCCAGCAGTTACATCAGGGCAGAAAAACTGTTTTTT
CDR3 protein: CASSYIRAEKLFF

clone size: NA
V gene: TRBV18
CDR3 length: 13
J gene: TRBJ1-2
D gene: NA
CDR3 DNA: TGTGCCAGCTCACCAGAGAGCTACTATGGCTACACCTTC
CDR3 protein: CASSPESYYGYTF

clone size: few
V gene: TRBV28
CDR3 length: 13
J gene: TRBJ2-7
D gene: TRBD1
CDR3 DNA: TGTGCCAGCAGAGCGACAGGGGCCTACGAGCAGTACTTC
CDR3 protein: CASRATGAYEQYF

clone size: NA
V gene: TRBV6-6
CDR3 length: 14
J gene: TRBJ1-1
D gene: NA
CDR3 DNA: TGTGCCAGCAGTTACTCGGCGGGGAACACTGAAGCTTTCTTT
CDR3 protein: CASSYSAGNTEAFF

clone size: NA
V gene: TRBV5-1
CDR3 length: 13
J gene: TRBJ2-7
D gene: NA
CDR3 DNA: TGCGCCAGCAGCTTGGGACAGGTCTACGAGCAGTACTTC
CDR3 protein: CASSLGQVYEQYF

clone size: NA
V gene: TRBV20-1
CDR3 length: 11
J gene: TRBJ1-2
D gene: NA
CDR3 DNA: TGCAGTGCCCCCGGACTAGATGGCTACACCTTC
CDR3 protein: CSAPGLDGYTF

clone size: few
V gene: TRBV9
CDR3 length: 16
J gene: TRBJ2-2
D gene: NA
CDR3 DNA: TGTGCCAGCAGCGCGAGATCGACAGGAATCACCGGGGAGCTGTTTTTT
CDR3 protein: CASSARSTGITGELFF

clone size: once
V gene: TRBV7-9
CDR3 length: 18
J gene: TRBJ1-1
D gene: NA
CDR3 DNA: TGTGCCAGCAGCTTAGGGGGCGTTGGACAGCCCTTGAACACTGAAGCTTTCTTT
CDR3 protein: CASSLGGVGQPLNTEAFF

clone size: NA
V gene: TRBV4-3
CDR3 length: 17
J gene: TRBJ2-3
D gene: TRBD2
CDR3 DNA: TGCGCCAGCAGCCAAGACGGTAGGGCGGGAGATAAAGATACGCAGTATTTT
CDR3 protein: CASSQDGRAGDKDTQYF

clone size: NA
V gene: TRBV5-6
CDR3 length: 14
J gene: TRBJ1-6
D gene: TRBD1
CDR3 DNA: TGTGCCAGCAGCATAGACAGGGCTAATTCACCCCTCCACTTT
CDR3 protein: CASSIDRANSPLHF

clone size: NA
V gene: TRBV7-2
CDR3 length: 14
J gene: TRBJ2-5
D gene: NA
CDR3 DNA: TGTGCCAGCAGCTTGGGTGGCGGTATGGAGACCCAGTACTTC
CDR3 protein: CASSLGGGMETQYF

clone size: NA
V gene: TRBV6-5
CDR3 length: 11
J gene: TRBJ2-1
D gene: NA
CDR3 DNA: TGTGCCAGCAGTTACGGGGCTGAGCAGTTCTTC
CDR3 protein: CASSYGAEQFF

clone size: NA
V gene: TRBV27
CDR3 length: 15
J gene: TRBJ2-7
D gene: TRBD2
CDR3 DNA: TGTGCCAGCAGTTCTGCGGGAGCTAGGTTAAACGAGCAGTACTTC
CDR3 protein: CASSSAGARLNEQYF

clone size: NA
V gene: TRBV5-1
CDR3 length: 13
J gene: TRBJ1-1
D gene: TRBD1
CDR3 DNA: TGCGCCAGCAGTTCGACAGGGTGGACTGAAGCTTTCTTT
CDR3 protein: CASSSTGWTEAFF

clone size: once
V gene: TRBV11-2
CDR3 length: 13
J gene: TRBJ2-1
D gene: NA
CDR3 DNA: TGTGCCAGCAGCGTAAACAGCCACAATGAGCAGTTCTTC
CDR3 protein: CASSVNSHNEQFF

clone size: NA
V gene: TRBV7-8
CDR3 length: 16
J gene: TRBJ2-2
D gene: NA
CDR3 DNA: TGTGCCAGCAGCTTAGTCTCGGGGAAGGTCAGCGGGGAGCTGTTTTTT
CDR3 protein: CASSLVSGKVSGELFF

clone size: few
V gene: TRBV28
CDR3 length: 13
J gene: TRBJ2-7
D gene: NA
CDR3 DNA: TGTGCCATCCTGAGTCTCGTTAAACTCGAGCAGTACTTC
CDR3 protein: CAILSLVKLEQYF

clone size: NA
V gene: TRBV6-6
CDR3 length: 15
J gene: TRBJ1-1
D gene: NA
CDR3 DNA: TGTGCCACCGGAACGGGGAGGAGAATGAACACTGAAGCTTTCTTT
CDR3 protein: CATGTGRRMNTEAFF

clone size: NA
V gene: TRBV7-2
CDR3 length: 14
J gene: TRBJ2-5
D gene: TRBD1
CDR3 DNA: TGTGCCAGTCTGCGGGACAGGGGCCAAGAGACCCAGTACTTC
CDR3 protein: CASLRDRGQETQYF

clone size: NA
V gene: TRBV5-4
CDR3 length: 15
J gene: TRBJ2-2
D gene: NA
CDR3 DNA: TGTGCCAGCAGCTTGTCAGGTCGAGAAACCGGGGAGCTGTTTTTT
CDR3 protein: CASSLSGRETGELFF

clone size: few
V gene: TRBV30
CDR3 length: 12
J gene: TRBJ2-7
D gene: NA
CDR3 DNA: TGTGCCTGGAGTGTACAGGGTCACGAGCAGTACTTC
CDR3 protein: CAWSVQGHEQYF

clone size: NA
V gene: TRBV7-9
CDR3 length: 15
J gene: TRBJ2-6
D gene: NA
CDR3 DNA: TGTGCCAGCAGCAGAACAGATTCTGGGGCCAACGTCCTGACTTTC
CDR3 protein: CASSRTDSGANVLTF